The rows below give T cell receptor beta chains drawn from one sample of a study of post-analysis software for immune sequencing data. TCRdb independently ran MiXCR on the PCR reads; one entry per CDR3 protein. Here the sample spans roughly 400,000 distinct CDR3 sequences, 35% to 45% being singletons. Sequencing was done on a sample of blood. Receptors originate from a girl between 2 and 10 years old with multiple sclerosis. CDR3s include the opening cysteine and the closing phenylalanine or tryptophan. D genes are given only for firm matches. Not all rows give a size; the values are once, few, many and, for expanded clones, a class.

D	V	size	J	CDR3	DNA
NA	TRBV5-4	NA	TRBJ1-2	CASSSTEPVYGYTF	TGTGCCAGCAGTTCGACAGAGCCAGTCTATGGCTACACCTTC
TRBD2	TRBV20-1	few	TRBJ2-7	CSATSAAGGVYEQYF	TGCAGTGCCACCTCTGCGGCGGGAGGGGTCTACGAGCAGTACTTC
TRBD1	TRBV28	few	TRBJ2-5	CASRQPGQGQWAQYF	TGTGCCAGCAGACAGCCGGGACAGGGACAATGGGCCCAGTACTTC
NA	TRBV29-1	NA	TRBJ1-1	CSVDSKLEAFF	TGCAGCGTTGATTCCAAGTTGGAAGCTTTCTTT
TRBD1	TRBV7-2	many	TRBJ1-5	CASSLEQGVTPLQHF	TGTGCCAGCAGCTTAGAGCAGGGGGTCACCCCCCTGCAGCATTTT
NA	TRBV5-1	few	TRBJ2-5	CASSLLWHQETQYF	TGCGCCAGCAGCTTGTTGTGGCACCAAGAGACCCAGTACTTC
NA	TRBV4-3	few	TRBJ1-3	CASSPPPGHPSGNTIYF	TGCGCCAGCAGCCCTCCCCCGGGCCATCCCTCTGGAAACACCATATATTTT
NA	TRBV20-1	few	TRBJ2-7	CSARDDGGEQYF	TGCAGTGCTAGAGATGATGGGGGTGAGCAGTACTTC
NA	TRBV7-3	NA	TRBJ1-6	CASSTTGTSSLHF	TGTGCCAGCAGCACCACAGGGACGTCGTCCCTCCACTTT
NA	TRBV29-1	NA	TRBJ2-5	CSVEAREETQYF	TGCAGCGTTGAGGCCAGGGAAGAGACCCAGTACTTC
NA	TRBV5-1	NA	TRBJ2-1	CASSLSSTSGQFF	TGCGCCAGCAGCTTGAGCTCGACATCGGGGCAGTTCTTC
TRBD2	TRBV12-3/TRBV12-4	NA	TRBJ2-7	CASSPRTSGTRTKQYF	TGTGCCAGCAGTCCCCGGACTAGCGGGACCAGGACCAAGCAGTACTTC
TRBD1	TRBV28	NA	TRBJ1-4	CASSLDRGIGGEKLFF	TGTGCCAGCAGTTTGGACAGGGGGATCGGTGGTGAAAAACTGTTTTTT
NA	TRBV7-9	NA	TRBJ2-7	CASSPRDPYEQYF	TGTGCCAGCAGCCCCAGGGACCCATACGAGCAGTACTTC
NA	TRBV6-1	few	TRBJ1-1	CASISRGSWTEAFF	TGTGCCAGCATATCCCGGGGATCGTGGACTGAAGCTTTCTTT
TRBD1	TRBV5-1	once	TRBJ2-2	CASSDGGTANTGELFF	TGCGCCAGCAGCGACGGTGGGACAGCGAACACCGGGGAGCTGTTTTTT
TRBD1	TRBV12-3/TRBV12-4	NA	TRBJ2-3	CASTILTGTDTQYF	TGTGCCAGCACCATACTGACAGGGACAGATACGCAGTATTTT
TRBD1	TRBV28	NA	TRBJ2-7	CASGAWRGQGYEQYF	TGTGCCAGCGGCGCATGGAGGGGACAGGGCTACGAGCAGTACTTC
NA	TRBV12-3/TRBV12-4	NA	TRBJ2-7	CASRPGEGKGEQYF	TGTGCCAGCAGGCCCGGTGAGGGTAAAGGCGAGCAGTACTTC
NA	TRBV4-1	NA	TRBJ2-3	CASSQGGVSTDTQYF	TGCGCCAGCAGCCAAGGCGGGGTATCCACAGATACGCAGTATTTT
TRBD2	TRBV7-6	NA	TRBJ2-7	CASSVLSGTSGRMGEQYF	TGTGCCAGCAGCGTCCTCTCCGGGACTAGCGGGAGAATGGGCGAGCAGTACTTC
TRBD2	TRBV6-2/TRBV6-3	NA	TRBJ2-3	CASSYSGRETADTQYF	TGTGCCAGCAGTTACTCAGGGCGGGAGACCGCAGATACGCAGTATTTT
TRBD1	TRBV12-3/TRBV12-4	NA	TRBJ2-1	CANSIPGGREQFF	TGTGCCAACTCAATACCAGGGGGCCGGGAGCAGTTCTTC
TRBD2	TRBV20-1	NA	TRBJ2-4	CSGEDVKRGLAKNIQYF	TGCAGTGGAGAGGATGTCAAGCGGGGACTAGCCAAAAACATTCAGTACTTC
TRBD1	TRBV7-2	few	TRBJ2-7	CASSLGTGKYEQYF	TGTGCCAGCAGCTTAGGGACAGGGAAATACGAGCAGTACTTC
NA	TRBV5-6	NA	TRBJ2-1	CASSSLGFRDEQFF	TGTGCCAGCAGCTCTTTGGGCTTTCGGGATGAGCAGTTCTTC
NA	TRBV7-9	few	TRBJ1-2	CASSLGVDISDYGYTF	TGTGCCAGCAGCTTAGGGGTGGATATCTCGGACTATGGCTACACCTTC
NA	TRBV29-1	few	TRBJ2-7	CSVSGREVHEQYF	TGCAGCGTTTCGGGCAGGGAAGTCCACGAGCAGTACTTC
NA	TRBV3-1	NA	TRBJ2-3	CASSQGRVGLTDTQYF	TGTGCCAGCAGCCAAGGGCGGGTGGGCCTCACAGATACGCAGTATTTT
NA	TRBV28	NA	TRBJ1-4	CASSPPGHALNEKLFF	TGTGCCAGCAGTCCCCCGGGACACGCACTGAATGAAAAACTGTTTTTT
TRBD2	TRBV7-6	NA	TRBJ2-3	CASSTTSGRGSSHTDTQYF	TGTGCCAGCAGCACCACTAGCGGGAGAGGTTCATCACACACAGATACGCAGTATTTT
NA	TRBV13	many	TRBJ2-3	CASSLGLPGVTDTQYF	TGTGCCAGCAGCTTAGGCCTCCCGGGGGTCACAGATACGCAGTATTTT
NA	TRBV5-1	NA	TRBJ2-5	CASSLAPSGVETQYF	TGCGCCAGCAGCTTGGCGCCCAGTGGGGTTGAGACCCAGTACTTC
TRBD1	TRBV5-5	NA	TRBJ2-4	CASSLNRGPKNIQYF	TGTGCCAGCAGCCTAAACAGGGGACCCAAAAACATTCAGTACTTC
NA	TRBV6-2/TRBV6-3	NA	TRBJ2-1	CASSRDHYNEQFF	TGTGCCAGCAGTAGGGATCACTACAATGAGCAGTTCTTC
NA	TRBV27	NA	TRBJ2-2	CASSTTGWGTGELFF	TGTGCCAGCAGCACTACAGGGTGGGGCACCGGGGAGCTGTTTTTT
TRBD2	TRBV29-1	NA	TRBJ2-1	CSAPTSGRGNEQFF	TGCAGCGCCCCGACTAGCGGGAGAGGGAATGAGCAGTTCTTC
NA	TRBV20-1	few	TRBJ2-7	CSARELGWVGQYF	TGCAGTGCTAGAGAATTGGGTTGGGTCGGGCAGTACTTC
NA	TRBV5-1	few	TRBJ1-2	CASSLRQGVNYGYTF	TGCGCCAGCAGCTTGAGGCAGGGAGTTAACTATGGCTACACCTTC
NA	TRBV7-2	NA	TRBJ2-7	CASSLGFQWEQYF	TGTGCCAGCAGCTTAGGGTTCCAGTGGGAGCAGTACTTC
NA	TRBV20-1	many	TRBJ2-7	CSARDGYEQYF	TGCAGTGCTAGAGATGGCTACGAGCAGTACTTC
NA	TRBV24-1	NA	TRBJ2-5	CATSAQETQYF	TGTGCCACCAGTGCACAAGAGACCCAGTACTTC
TRBD2	TRBV7-3	NA	TRBJ2-1	CASSPQPGLAGNEQFF	TGTGCCAGCAGCCCCCAACCGGGACTAGCGGGGAATGAGCAGTTCTTC
NA	TRBV6-1	NA	TRBJ1-2	CASSEVGRFYGYTF	TGCGCCAGCAGTGAAGTTGGCAGGTTCTATGGCTACACCTTC
NA	TRBV4-2	NA	TRBJ1-1	CASSQFDKGSLNTEAFF	TGTGCCAGCAGCCAATTCGACAAGGGTTCCCTTAACACTGAAGCTTTCTTT
NA	TRBV20-1	NA	TRBJ1-5	CSAAGGYSNQPQHF	TGCAGTGCCGCGGGAGGGTATAGCAATCAGCCCCAGCATTTT
TRBD2	TRBV5-1	NA	TRBJ2-1	CASSSSSGGFEQFF	TGCGCCAGCAGCTCCTCTAGCGGGGGCTTCGAGCAGTTCTTC
TRBD2	TRBV29-1	few	TRBJ2-3	CSVGTSGGFGFRADTQYF	TGCAGCGTTGGGACTAGCGGGGGGTTTGGATTCAGGGCAGATACGCAGTATTTT
TRBD2	TRBV5-1	NA	TRBJ2-5	CASSLAGGGNQETQYF	TGCGCCAGCAGCTTGGCCGGGGGGGGAAATCAAGAGACCCAGTACTTC
TRBD2	TRBV5-1	few	TRBJ2-1	CASSRLAGPYYNEQFF	TGCGCCAGCAGCCGACTAGCGGGCCCGTACTACAATGAGCAGTTCTTC
NA	TRBV5-1	few	TRBJ1-1	CASRYGGQTEAFF	TGCGCCAGCAGATATGGGGGGCAGACTGAAGCTTTCTTT
TRBD1	TRBV14	few	TRBJ2-4	CASAPGTGSKNIQYF	TGTGCCAGCGCTCCGGGGACAGGGTCCAAAAACATTCAGTACTTC
NA	TRBV5-6	NA	TRBJ2-2	CASSLLRGDGTGELFF	TGTGCCAGCAGCCTGCTCAGGGGGGATGGCACCGGGGAGCTGTTTTTT
NA	TRBV15	NA	TRBJ1-4	CATSRVGGRVGEKLFF	TGTGCCACCAGCAGAGTCGGGGGCAGGGTGGGTGAAAAACTGTTTTTT